This T cell receptor (beta chain) comes out of a study of chronic HIV infection and antiretroviral therapy. Trimming removed 7 bases from V and 0 bases from J, with 11 bases in between. Germline-derived CDR1 and CDR2 are MNHNY and SVGAGI (reference sequence). The CDR3 has 14 residues. TCRdb fed the 5' RACE reads into MiXCR, producing one record per CDR3 protein. Of more than 40,000 distinct CDR3 sequences listed, 19% were seen once; the top ten hold approximately 2.8%. The chain links TRBV6-6 to TRBJ2-3; no clear D gene. The sample was peripheral blood. This TCR came from an adult who had HIV and had not received antiretroviral therapy, or was an uninfected healthy control (not recorded which). The CDR3, as DNA: TGTGCCAGCATAGGAGCTGCCAGCACAGATACGCAGTATTTT. Protein product: CASIGAASTDTQYF.